The 30 T cell receptor beta chains below all came from one sample that was sequenced in a study of T cell responses to AZD1222 COVID-19 vaccine. TCRdb's copy holds only in-frame clones and misses some; the assay was immunoSEQ multiplex PCR. The data contain about 40,000 clones, approximately 88% of them singletons. The source material was peripheral blood, sampled 28 days after the second dose of the MenACWY control vaccine. The origin of the receptors is an adult who received the MenACWY meningococcal vaccine as a control.

The chain joins TRBV7-2 to TRBJ2-3; the match to TRBD2 covers 14 bases. This CDR3 is 17 amino acids long. With V trimmed by 5 bases and J by 4 bases, 8 bases remained unmatched. CDR1 is SGHTA, CDR2 FQGNSA, per germline. The CDR3 DNA reads TGTGCCAGCAGCCCCCGCTGGGGACTAGCGGGAGCAGATACGCAGTATTTT. Translating gives CASSPRWGLAGADTQYF.

The CDR3, as DNA: TGTGCCAGCAGCTTAGCACGAGGGAGGGCCTCCGAGCAGTACTTC. This sequence encodes CASSLARGRASEQYF. The genes are TRBV7-2 and TRBJ2-7; TRBD2 matches 7 bases. Trimming at V came to 0 bases and at J to 6 bases, leaving 8 bases not matched to a gene. This CDR3 region has 15 residues. CDR1 and CDR2 (germline): SGHTA, FQGNSA.

This clone was seen only once. J is TRBJ2-3 and V is TRBV7-9, with D possibly TRBD2 on 6 matching bases. Trimming shortened V by 6 bases and J by 7 bases, and 14 bases separated the two germline ends. Germline loops: CDR1 SEHNR, CDR2 FQNEAQ (reference sequence). The CDR3 runs 13 residues. The CDR3 protein is CASSSGGGNTQYF. The DNA of the CDR3 is TGTGCCAGCAGTTCGGGTGGGGGGAATACGCAGTATTTT.

As DNA, the CDR3 is TGCGCCAGCAGCTTGGCCACGGGACTAGCGGGACGTCTAACCTACGAGCAGTACTTC. This codes for CASSLATGLAGRLTYEQYF. J is TRBJ2-7 and V is TRBV5-1, with TRBD2 matching over 13 bases. The V segment lost 0 bases and the J segment 2 bases; nucleotides outside the gene matches: 11. The CDR3 has 19 residues. Germline CDR1 reads SGHRS; CDR2 reads YFSETQ. The full variable domain, rest sourced from reference TRBV5-1 and TRBJ2-7, is KAGVTQTPRYLIKTRGQQVTLSCSPISGHRSVSWYQQTPGQGLQFLFEYFSETQRNKGNFPGRFSGRQFSNSRSEMNVSTLELGDSALYLCASSLATGLAGRLTYEQYFGPGTRLTVT.

The chain joins TRBV9 to TRBJ1-2; no clear D. Trimming pared 1 base from V and 1 base from J, leaving 23 bases between. The germline CDR1 and CDR2 sequences are SGDLS and YYNGEE. The CDR3 runs 19 residues. The CDR3 spells CASSVNAGRDERNNYGYTF. The DNA of the CDR3 is TGTGCCAGCAGCGTAAATGCCGGTAGAGACGAGAGGAATAACTATGGCTACACCTTC.

This clone has a handful of counts. The chain joins TRBV13 to TRBJ2-3; D call uncertain. Germline-derived CDR1 and CDR2 are PRHDT and FYEKMQ (reference sequence). Trimming stripped 0 bases from V and 5 bases from J, with 3 bases between. The CDR3 is 12 residues long. The CDR3, as DNA: TGTGCCAGCAGCTTAGGAGTAGATACGCAGTATTTT. Protein sequence: CASSLGVDTQYF.

V and J are TRBV3-1 (or the pseudogene TRBV3-2) and TRBJ2-1; 9 bases align to TRBD2. Trimming cost V 1 base and J 0 bases; bases outside gene matches: 7. CDR1 and CDR2 (germline): LGHDT, YNNKEL (reference sequence). The CDR3 has 18 amino acids. Written as DNA, the CDR3 is TGTGCCAGCAGCCAAGGGACTAGCGTATTTAGCTCCTACAATGAGCAGTTCTTC. Translated: CASSQGTSVFSSYNEQFF.

V is TRBV18 and J is TRBJ2-7; the match to TRBD2 covers 9 bases. CDR1 is KGHSH and CDR2 is LQKENI in the germline V gene. The CDR3 has 15 residues. After removal of 4 bases from V and 5 bases from J, the junction contained 9 bases not matched to a gene. The CDR3 here is CASSRLSGSSHEQYF. CDR3 sequence (DNA): TGTGCCAGCTCACGCCTTAGCGGGAGTTCCCACGAGCAGTACTTC.

This chain joins TRBV7-9 and TRBJ2-5; D remains unclear. V lost 5 bases and J 5 bases, leaving 9 bases between the germline ends. CDR3 size: 12 residues. In germline, CDR1 is SEHNR, CDR2 FQNEAQ (reference sequence). CDR3 nucleotides: TGTGCCAGCAGCCACCAGCCCGAGACCCAGTACTTC. Its translation is CASSHQPETQYF. Variable domain in full (rest from reference TRBV7-9 and TRBJ2-5): DTGVSQNPRHKITKRGQNVTFRCDPISEHNRLYWYRQTLGQGPEFLTYFQNEAQLEKSRLLSDRFSAERPKGSFSTLEIQRTEQGDSAMYLCASSHQPETQYFGPGTRLLVL.

The gene calls are TRBV19 and TRBJ2-1; no firm D call. From germline, CDR1 is LNHDA and CDR2 SQIVND (reference sequence). The CDR3 covers 13 residues. The V end was cut by 3 bases, the J end by 5 bases, with 8 bases between. CDR3 sequence reads: CASSIGSNNEQFF. As DNA, the CDR3 is TGTGCCAGTAGTATCGGTAGCAACAATGAGCAGTTCTTC. The full variable domain, with the rest looked up from reference TRBV19 and TRBJ2-1, is DGGITQSPKYLFRKEGQNVTLSCEQNLNHDAMYWYRQDPGQGLRLIYYSQIVNDFQKGDIAEGYSVSREKKESFPLTVTSAQKNPTAFYLCASSIGSNNEQFFGPGTRLTVL.

This rearrangement joins TRBV7-9 to TRBJ2-1; D may correspond to TRBD1 or TRBD2 (5 bases each). Trimming took off 5 bases at V and 0 bases at J, with 11 bases between the two ends. Looked up from germline, CDR1 is SEHNR and CDR2 is FQNEAQ (reference sequence). This CDR3 comprises 15 residues. The CDR3 DNA reads TGTGCCAGCAGCCCGGGACGCAGCTCCTACAATGAGCAGTTCTTC. Protein product: CASSPGRSSYNEQFF.

The V gene is TRBV5-4, the J gene TRBJ1-2, with 8 bases lining up with TRBD1. Germline CDR1 and CDR2: SGHNT and YYREEE (reference sequence). The length of the CDR3 is 13 residues. J gave up 2 bases and V 3 bases, and 0 bases lay outside the gene matches. The CDR3 is CASSWTGNYGYTF. In DNA form, the CDR3 reads TGTGCCAGCAGCTGGACAGGGAACTATGGCTACACCTTC.

This clone was detected only once. This chain uses TRBV21-1 with TRBJ2-5; TRBD2, the D gene given by the table, was not confirmed from the DNA. TRBV21-1 is a known pseudogene. The CDR3 covers 16 residues. CDR3 in amino acids: CASSKGSFSGQETQYF. In DNA, the CDR3 is TGTGCCAGCAGCAAAGGCAGCTTCTCGGGTCAAGAGACCCAGTACTTC.

The gene calls are TRBV27 and TRBJ2-7; D is possibly TRBD1 or TRBD2 (7 bases each). The CDR3 loop spans 15 amino acids. Germline lookup yields CDR1 MNHEY and CDR2 SMNVEV (reference sequence). Trimming took off 5 bases at V and 4 bases at J, with 18 bases between the two ends. The CDR3 sequence: CASSGRGHRWYEQYF. The CDR3, as DNA: TGTGCCAGCAGTGGGAGGGGGCACAGGTGGTACGAGCAGTACTTC.

This chain joins TRBV5-6 and TRBJ1-1, with no clear D. The CDR3 sequence is 15 residues long. Trimming cost V 4 bases and J 4 bases, with 17 bases left between them. Germline CDR1 and CDR2: SGHDT and YYEEEE. This CDR3 reads CASSRVAGLGTEAFF. CDR3 sequence (DNA): TGTGCCAGCAGCCGGGTCGCGGGCCTCGGCACTGAAGCTTTCTTT. Full variable domain (outside the CDR3, taken from reference TRBV5-6 and TRBJ1-1): DAGVTQSPTHLIKTRGQQVTLRCSPKSGHDTVSWYQQALGQGPQFIFQYYEEEERQRGNFPDRFSGHQFPNYSSELNVNALLLGDSALYLCASSRVAGLGTEAFFGQGTRLTVV.

The rearrangement links TRBV5-1 to TRBJ2-3; 12 positions match TRBD1. Looked up from germline, CDR1 is SGHRS and CDR2 is YFSETQ. The V segment lost 3 bases and the J segment 4 bases; nucleotides outside the gene matches: 3. CDR3 size: 15 residues. CDR3 nucleotides: TGCGCCAGCAGCTCCGGGACAGGGGGCCCAGATACGCAGTATTTT. It translates to CASSSGTGGPDTQYF. Complete variable domain (other parts from reference TRBV5-1 and TRBJ2-3): KAGVTQTPRYLIKTRGQQVTLSCSPISGHRSVSWYQQTPGQGLQFLFEYFSETQRNKGNFPGRFSGRQFSNSRSEMNVSTLELGDSALYLCASSSGTGGPDTQYFGPGTRLTVL.

V usage is TRBV18 and J usage is TRBJ2-7; D is possibly TRBD2 (6 bases). Germline V gene lookup returns CDR1 KGHSH and CDR2 LQKENI. The CDR3 spans 13 residues. Trimming removed 6 bases from V and 3 bases from J, with 12 bases in between. The CDR3 region is CASSEGLLYEQYF. In nucleotides, the CDR3 is TGTGCCAGCTCGGAGGGACTCCTCTACGAGCAGTACTTC.

The chain couples TRBV11-2 to TRBJ2-7; 10 nucleotides align to TRBD2. The J segment lost 5 bases and the V segment lost 0 bases, leaving 4 bases of the junction unmatched. Looked up from germline, CDR1 is SGHAT and CDR2 is FQNNGV. The CDR3 is made up of 15 amino acids. The CDR3 region has the DNA TGTGCCAGCAGCTTAGATCTAGCGGGAGCCCACGAGCAGTACTTC. It specifies CASSLDLAGAHEQYF.

CDR3 DNA: TGTGCCAGCAGCTCCGACAGGTACGAGCAGTACTTC. Its translation: CASSSDRYEQYF. V is TRBV7-9 and J is TRBJ2-7; D may be TRBD1 (6 bases). The CDR3 is 12 amino acids. The ends were cut back, 4 bases at V and 4 bases at J, with 8 bases in the middle. CDR1 is SEHNR and CDR2 is FQNEAQ in the germline V gene (reference sequence).

This clone was detected only a few times. The chain uses TRBV28 and TRBJ2-7; 8 positions match TRBD1. Germline V gene data show CDR1 as MDHEN and CDR2 as SYDVKM. Trimming at V came to 6 bases and at J to 3 bases, leaving 4 bases not matched to a gene. The CDR3 spans 13 residues. CDR3 bases: TGTGCCAGCAGGGACAGGGATGGCTACGAGCAGTACTTC. Its protein is CASRDRDGYEQYF.

The chain employs TRBV15 and TRBJ2-1; D might be TRBD2 (6 bases). CDR3 size: 16 residues. The V gene's germline CDR1 is LNHNV and CDR2 YYDKDF (reference sequence). With 3 bases removed from V and 0 bases from J, the gap between germline ends came to 12 bases. The DNA of the CDR3 is TGTGCCACCAGCAGTGCGGGATACGACTCCTACAATGAGCAGTTCTTC. Translated: CATSSAGYDSYNEQFF.

The rearrangement joins TRBV15 to TRBJ2-7; D gene ambiguous. Trimming stripped 0 bases from V and 6 bases from J, with 9 bases between. The CDR3 loop spans 13 amino acids. Germline V lookup: CDR1 LNHNV, CDR2 YYDKDF (reference sequence). Written as DNA, the CDR3 is TGTGCCACCAGCAGAGATGTAGGCTTCGAGCAGTACTTC. It translates to CATSRDVGFEQYF.

The chain recombines TRBV2 with TRBJ1-1; D unclear. This CDR3 is 13 amino acids long. Germline values: CDR1 SNHLY, CDR2 FYNNEI. Trimming took 7 bases from V and 0 from J, leaving 9 bases between them. The CDR3 DNA sequence: TGTGCCAGCATTGTACAGTTGAACACTGAAGCTTTCTTT. This codes for CASIVQLNTEAFF. Looking up the rest from reference TRBV2 and TRBJ1-1 gives the full variable domain: EPEVTQTPSHQVTQMGQEVILRCVPISNHLYFYWYRQILGQKVEFLVSFYNNEISEKSEIFDDQFSVERPDGSNFTLKIRSTKLEDSAMYFCASIVQLNTEAFFGQGTRLTVV.

The V and J genes are TRBV2 and TRBJ2-2; D not resolved. The germline CDR1 and CDR2 sequences are SNHLY and FYNNEI. Trimming removed 2 bases from V and 0 bases from J, with 4 bases in between. CDR3 size: 14 residues. The CDR3 DNA is TGTGCCAGCAGTGAAAACACGAACACCGGGGAGCTGTTTTTT. It is translated as CASSENTNTGELFF. The full variable domain, with the rest looked up from reference TRBV2 and TRBJ2-2, is EPEVTQTPSHQVTQMGQEVILRCVPISNHLYFYWYRQILGQKVEFLVSFYNNEISEKSEIFDDQFSVERPDGSNFTLKIRSTKLEDSAMYFCASSENTNTGELFFGEGSRLTVL.

The gene calls are TRBV28 and TRBJ1-1; 9 bases line up with TRBD1. Unmatched junction bases numbered 5, after V lost 3 bases and J lost 3 bases. Germline V gives CDR1 MDHEN, CDR2 SYDVKM. This CDR3 spans 15 amino acids. DNA for the CDR3: TGTGCCAGCAGTTTTTGGACAGGGGCCTACACTGAAGCTTTCTTT. Residues: CASSFWTGAYTEAFF. The complete variable domain, with remaining parts taken from reference TRBV28 and TRBJ1-1, reads DVKVTQSSRYLVKRTGEKVFLECVQDMDHENMFWYRQDPGLGLRLIYFSYDVKMKEKGDIPEGYSVSREKKERFSLILESASTNQTSMYLCASSFWTGAYTEAFFGQGTRLTVV.

This clone appeared a single time. CDR3 region: CASSFLGSPLHF. CDR3 nucleotides: TGTGCCAGCAGTTTTTTAGGCTCACCCCTCCACTTT. The chain couples TRBV12-3 or TRBV12-4 to TRBJ1-6, with D uncertain. V was clipped by 3 bases and J by 10 bases, with 7 bases between them. The CDR3 sequence is 12 residues long.

CDR3 sequence reads: CASSLSTSYNEQFF. The CDR3 DNA reads TGTGCCAGCAGCTTAAGCACTAGCTACAATGAGCAGTTCTTC. The genes are TRBV7-3 and TRBJ2-1; tentatively, D is TRBD2 (5 bases). Germline loops: CDR1 SGHTA, CDR2 FQGTGA. The CDR3 has 14 amino acids. V lost 1 base, J lost 3 bases, and 7 bases lay in between.

The chain couples TRBV29-1 to TRBJ1-1; D perhaps matches TRBD1 (5 bases). The CDR3 loop spans 16 amino acids. Deletions cut 1 base from V and 5 bases from J, with 20 bases between. The germline V gene has CDR1 SQVTM and CDR2 ANQGSEA. CDR3 coding DNA: TGCAGCGTTGAAGCCGCGCTTGGAAGGGGTAGGACTGAAGCTTTCTTT. Its translation is CSVEAALGRGRTEAFF.

This sequence joins TRBV9 and TRBJ2-2, with D unresolved. Germline assignment: CDR1 SGDLS and CDR2 YYNGEE. This CDR3 region has 13 residues. Deletions cut 0 bases from V and 6 bases from J, with 6 bases between. For the CDR3, the DNA is TGTGCCAGCAGCGTAGCGGATTCCGGGGAGCTGTTTTTT. This translates into CASSVADSGELFF.

This rearrangement joins TRBV19 to TRBJ2-7; TRBD1 agrees at 7 bases. V was clipped by 6 bases and J by 1 base; unmatched bases: 6. The CDR3 totals 14 residues. Germline V gene lookup returns CDR1 LNHDA and CDR2 SQIVND (reference sequence). The CDR3 spells CASSLRTGSYEQYF. CDR3 in DNA: TGTGCCAGTAGCCTTAGGACAGGATCCTACGAGCAGTACTTC.